This TCR beta chain was sequenced during a study of beta chain features in type 1 diabetes. The sequenced template was cDNA made from the entire isolated RNA. Using immunoSEQ multiplex PCR, the repertoire was profiled, and TCRdb retains in-frame clones only, with some absent. The sample contains some 150,000 clones, roughly 11% of which appear only once. In germline, CDR1 is ENHRY, CDR2 SYGVKD. The CDR3 sequence is 14 residues long. Sequencing was carried out using central memory CD4+ T cells from blood. The V and J genes are TRBV10-3 and TRBJ2-5; D gene ambiguous. The J call is uncertain, as TRBJ2-7 better fits the DNA end. The source is a man aged 18-30 years in good health. The CDR3 DNA is TGTGCCATCAGTGAGTCGGCTCGGCTACCCGAGCAGTACTTC. Translating it yields CAISESARLPEQYF.